In this sample, the clone carrying this TCR beta chain turned up a few times. Using immunoSEQ multiplex PCR, the repertoire was profiled, and TCRdb retains in-frame clones only, with some absent. Of tens of thousands of clones in the sample, 80% to 90% were seen once. This sample was taken from a study of OX40 agonist ivuxolimab in advanced cancers. Study at large: Patients were treated with intravenous ivuxolimab, dosed at 0.01 to 10 mg/kg and infused every 2 weeks.

The source is an adult with an advanced solid tumor such as melanoma, head and neck, liver or kidney cancer. The input for sequencing was CD4+ or CD8+ T cells sorted from blood, taken in a trial of the OX40 agonist ivuxolimab.

The CDR3 DNA is TGTGCCAGCAGTTCCGAGATACAGAGGAACGGGGAGCTGTTTTTT. Translation gives CASSSEIQRNGELFF. The chain is built from TRBV7-2 and TRBJ2-2; no firm D call. The germline CDR1 and CDR2 sequences are SGHTA and FQGNSA. Trimming cost V 6 bases and J 7 bases, with 18 bases left between them. This CDR3 spans 15 amino acids.